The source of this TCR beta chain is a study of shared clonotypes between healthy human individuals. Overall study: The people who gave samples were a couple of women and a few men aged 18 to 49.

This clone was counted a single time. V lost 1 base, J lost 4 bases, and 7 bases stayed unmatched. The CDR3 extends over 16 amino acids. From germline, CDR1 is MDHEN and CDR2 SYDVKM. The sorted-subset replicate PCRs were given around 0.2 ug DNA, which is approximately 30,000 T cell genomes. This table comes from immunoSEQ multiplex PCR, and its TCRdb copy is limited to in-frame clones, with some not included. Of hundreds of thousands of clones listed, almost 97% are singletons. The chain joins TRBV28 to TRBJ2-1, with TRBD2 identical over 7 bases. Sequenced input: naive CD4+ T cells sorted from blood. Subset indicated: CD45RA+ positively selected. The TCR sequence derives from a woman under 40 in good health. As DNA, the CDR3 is TGTGCCAGCAGTTTATTCGGGCTAGCGGTTTACAATGAGCAGTTCTTC. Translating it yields CASSLFGLAVYNEQFF.